This T cell receptor beta chain was sequenced for a study of blood T cells in healthy people across ages. The table lists this clonotype with a few counts. The antigen remains undetermined. Study findings and constraints: Conclusively comparing naive with antigen-experienced cells was impossible with unsorted PBMCs. Shifts in expanded clonotypes may have been confounded by donor CMV status, which was unknown.

Then a second PCR, running about 6 to 12 cycles, was carried out with a sample-barcoded 5' primer and a J-beta primer mix. TCRdb re-called the 5' RACE reads through MiXCR, storing one row per CDR3 protein. The sample holds about 670,000 distinct CDR3 sequences; less than 45% are singletons and the top ten take 25% to 35%. With 11 bases removed from V and 5 bases from J, the gap between germline ends came to 16 bases. The CDR3 contains 13 residues. In each sample, at least 6.5 million PBMCs were isolated. The chain links TRBV12-3 or TRBV12-4 to TRBJ2-1; tentative D call: TRBD1 (6 bases). This clonotype was sampled from a man of 80 years or more in good health. The sample comprised blood. CDR3: CAGGLDSDNEQFF. The CDR3 nucleotides are TGTGCCGGTGGCTTGGACAGTGACAATGAGCAGTTCTTC.